This T cell receptor beta chain was captured in a study of shared clonotypes between healthy human individuals. This clone was counted only a few times. Clones were read by immunoSEQ multiplex PCR, and TCRdb kept only the in-frame ones, dropping some. The sample holds approximately 320,000 clones, approximately 79% seen once. Trimming cost V 8 bases and J 7 bases, with 21 bases left between them. The CDR3 runs 15 residues. CDR1 is MNHEY and CDR2 is SMNVEV in the germline V gene (reference sequence). It was into CD45RA+ naive and CD45RA-negative memory subsets that the CD4+ cells were split. The receptor comes from a man aged 25 to 45 in good health. J is TRBJ2-1 and V is TRBV27; D gene uncertain. Sequencing was carried out using memory CD4+ T cells sorted from blood. Indicated subset: CD45RA-negative fraction. The chain's CDR3 is CASRHQASYLNEQFF. CDR3 DNA: TGTGCCAGCCGCCACCAGGCTAGTTACTTGAATGAGCAGTTCTTC.